This T cell receptor (beta chain) was documented in a study of blood T cell repertoires in COVID-19. Study-level information: The United States, Italy and Spain provided the acute and convalescent COVID-19 samples. T cells, B-cell-depleted T cells, or PBMCs supplied cDNA or gDNA.

The CDR3 length is 15 residues. CDR1 is SNHLY, CDR2 FYNNEI, per germline. V lost 5 bases, J lost 0 bases, and 12 bases lay in between. In the authors' methods: Estimates of nucleated cell counts were drawn from the amplification of reference gene primers. Sequencing used immunoSEQ multiplex PCR; TCRdb keeps in-frame clones, though not all of them. V and J calls and clone size are as listed in that table; D and trimming were resolved from the DNA. The sample consists of fewer than 140,000 clones, under 85% of them appearing once. V gene TRBV2 combines with J gene TRBJ2-3; TRBD1 might be the D (5 bases). The sample comprised peripheral blood. The clonotype originates from a woman in her sixties with acute or convalescent COVID-19. The DNA for the CDR3 is TGTGCCAGCAGTAAGGACACGTCTAGCACAGATACGCAGTATTTT. Protein: CASSKDTSSTDTQYF.